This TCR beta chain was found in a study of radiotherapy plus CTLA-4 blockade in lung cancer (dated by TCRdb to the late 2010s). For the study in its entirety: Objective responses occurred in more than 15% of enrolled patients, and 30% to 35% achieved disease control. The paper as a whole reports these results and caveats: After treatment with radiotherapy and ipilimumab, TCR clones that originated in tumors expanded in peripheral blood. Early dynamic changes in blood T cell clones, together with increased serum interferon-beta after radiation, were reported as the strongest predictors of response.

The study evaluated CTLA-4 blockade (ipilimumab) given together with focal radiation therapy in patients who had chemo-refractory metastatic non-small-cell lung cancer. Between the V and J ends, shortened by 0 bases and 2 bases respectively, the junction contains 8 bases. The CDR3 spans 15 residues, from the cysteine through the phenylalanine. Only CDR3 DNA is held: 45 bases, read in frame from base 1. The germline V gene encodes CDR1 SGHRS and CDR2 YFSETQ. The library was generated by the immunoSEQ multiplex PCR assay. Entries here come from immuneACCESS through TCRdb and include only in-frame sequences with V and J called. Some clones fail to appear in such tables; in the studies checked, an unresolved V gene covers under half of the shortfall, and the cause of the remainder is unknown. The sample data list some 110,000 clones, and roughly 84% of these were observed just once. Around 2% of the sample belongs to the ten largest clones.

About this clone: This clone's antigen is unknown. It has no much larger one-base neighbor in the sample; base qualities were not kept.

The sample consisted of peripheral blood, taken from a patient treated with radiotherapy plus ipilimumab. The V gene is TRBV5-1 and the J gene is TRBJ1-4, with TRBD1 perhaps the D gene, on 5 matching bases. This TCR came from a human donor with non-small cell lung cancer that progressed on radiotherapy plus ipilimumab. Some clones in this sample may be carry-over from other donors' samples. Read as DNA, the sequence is TGCGCCAGCAGCTTGGCAGGGTCCACTAATGAAAAACTGTTTTTT. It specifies CASSLAGSTNEKLFF.